A single sample is the source of the 18 T cell receptor beta chains below, sequenced in a study of blood T cell repertoires in COVID-19. The assay was immunoSEQ multiplex PCR, and TCRdb's table has in-frame clones only and misses some. The sample has over 110,000 clones, around 80% seen once. What was sequenced was peripheral blood. Every receptor here comes from a man aged 70-80 years who had recovered from COVID-19.

The chain couples TRBV4-1 to TRBJ2-5, with TRBD2 matching over 8 bases. CDR1 is MGHRA and CDR2 is YSYEKL in the germline V gene. The CDR3 extends over 18 amino acids. The V gene end was trimmed by 0 bases and the J gene end by 5 bases; junction bases not matched to a gene: 14. The CDR3 spells CASSQDRPERGSGETQYF. CDR3 coding DNA: TGCGCCAGCAGCCAAGACCGGCCGGAGCGGGGGAGTGGGGAGACCCAGTACTTC.

The count of this clone is one. V is TRBV12-3 or TRBV12-4 and J is TRBJ1-2; D gene uncertain. V lost 1 base to trimming and J lost 3 bases, with 6 bases between them. CDR3 length: 13 residues. The CDR3 sequence: CASSLGRDYGYTF. Here the CDR3 DNA reads TGTGCCAGCAGTTTAGGGAGAGACTATGGCTACACCTTC.

The chain combines TRBV6-1 with TRBJ1-2; 10 nucleotides line up with TRBD1. This CDR3 has 14 amino acids. CDR1 and CDR2 (germline): MNHNS, SASEGT. The trim removed 2 bases at V and 8 bases at J, leaving 5 bases unmatched. The CDR3 DNA is TGTGCCAGCAGTGAATGGAGGGACAGGGGCGGCTACACCTTC. This translates into CASSEWRDRGGYTF.

This clone was seen a handful of times. The genes are TRBV10-3 and TRBJ1-1; D ambiguous. CDR1 and CDR2 (germline): ENHRY, SYGVKD. The CDR3 has 14 residues. Trimming removed 5 bases at V and 3 bases at J, with 13 bases between. DNA for the CDR3: TGTGCCATCAGTAAAGGGAGGGAGGACACTGAAGCTTTCTTT. Its protein is CAISKGREDTEAFF.

The gene calls are TRBV3-1 (or the pseudogene TRBV3-2) and TRBJ1-1; TRBD1 is a possible D gene (5 bases). The germline gives CDR1 LGHDT, CDR2 YNNKEL (reference sequence). Trimming stripped 3 bases from V and 4 bases from J, with 12 bases between. The length of the CDR3 is 14 residues. Here the CDR3 DNA reads TGTGCCAGCAGCCACGGTGGGGGAGGCACTGAAGCTTTCTTT. Amino acids: CASSHGGGGTEAFF.

This clone was seen a handful of times. V usage is TRBV10-3 and J usage is TRBJ2-1; perhaps TRBD2 as D (6 bases). The germline V gene has CDR1 ENHRY and CDR2 SYGVKD. There are 15 residues in the CDR3. The ends were cut back, 2 bases at V and 5 bases at J, with 13 bases in the middle. CDR3 DNA sequence: TGTGCCATCAGTGAGGGTTCGGGGGTGAACAATGAGCAGTTCTTC. This gives the protein CAISEGSGVNNEQFF.

This chain uses TRBV14 with TRBJ2-7; 7 bases match TRBD2. Per germline, CDR1 SGHDN and CDR2 FVKESK. V shed 5 bases, J shed 2 bases, and the junction held 12 bases outside the gene matches. The CDR3 sequence is 16 residues long. The CDR3 region has the DNA TGTGCCAGCAGCGCCCGGGGAGGCGGGAGTACCTACGAGCAGTACTTC. Translated, it gives CASSARGGGSTYEQYF.

The rearrangement uses TRBV5-6 and TRBJ2-3, with 11 bases matching TRBD1. The CDR3 loop spans 15 amino acids. J was trimmed by 3 bases and V by 3 bases; bases with no gene match: 3. From germline, CDR1 is SGHDT and CDR2 YYEEEE. The CDR3 spells CASSSGTGGTDTQYF. The CDR3 bases are TGTGCCAGCAGCTCCGGGACAGGGGGTACAGATACGCAGTATTTT.

The rearrangement uses TRBV7-9 and TRBJ2-4; D gene ambiguous. The CDR3 runs 12 residues. Trimming cost V 2 bases and J 8 bases, with 7 bases left between them. Per the germline V gene, CDR1 is SEHNR and CDR2 is FQNEAQ (reference sequence). The CDR3 DNA reads TGTGCCAGCAGCTTAACGCAGGACATTCAGTACTTC. This gives the protein CASSLTQDIQYF.

This chain uses TRBV9 with TRBJ2-1; D unresolved. This CDR3 region has 13 residues. V was shortened by 0 bases and J by 8 bases, with 9 bases between the two germline ends. Germline CDR1 SGDLS, CDR2 YYNGEE. The CDR3 region is CASSVGGADEQFF. Written as DNA, the CDR3 is TGTGCCAGCAGCGTAGGAGGTGCGGATGAGCAGTTCTTC.

The chain is built from TRBV5-1 and TRBJ2-2; 9 bases match TRBD2. After removal of 3 bases from V and 3 bases from J, the junction contained 6 bases not matched to a gene. The CDR3 spans 16 residues. From germline, CDR1 is SGHRS and CDR2 YFSETQ. CDR3 loop: CASSYDGGRDTGELFF. CDR3 bases: TGCGCCAGCAGCTATGATGGCGGGAGGGACACCGGGGAGCTGTTTTTT. Supplemented by reference TRBV5-1 and TRBJ2-2, the full variable domain reads KAGVTQTPRYLIKTRGQQVTLSCSPISGHRSVSWYQQTPGQGLQFLFEYFSETQRNKGNFPGRFSGRQFSNSRSEMNVSTLELGDSALYLCASSYDGGRDTGELFFGEGSRLTVL.

In its sample, this clone was seen once. The V gene is TRBV30, the J gene TRBJ1-3; 9 bases match TRBD1. The V gene's germline CDR1 is GTSNPN and CDR2 SVGIG (reference sequence). The CDR3 runs 13 residues. The V and J ends lost 8 bases and 2 bases, in that order; junction bases with no gene match: 4. This CDR3 reads CAVRQGAGNTIYF. In DNA, the CDR3 is TGTGCCGTCCGACAGGGGGCTGGAAACACCATATATTTT.

V gene TRBV4-1 combines with J gene TRBJ1-1, with a weak D call TRBD1 (6 bases). Germline V gene lookup returns CDR1 MGHRA and CDR2 YSYEKL. Trimming shortened V by 1 base and J by 1 base, and 16 bases separated the two germline ends. This CDR3 comprises 17 residues. The CDR3 DNA reads as TGCGCCAGCAGCCAAGTTTCGGCAGGGGCAGGGAACACTGAAGCTTTCTTT. This encodes CASSQVSAGAGNTEAFF.

The rearrangement links TRBV3-1 (or the pseudogene TRBV3-2) to TRBJ2-1; TRBD2 matches at 7 bases. The junction had 3 bases not matched to a gene; V was cut back by 4 bases and J by 6 bases. The CDR3 length is 13 residues. The germline V gene has CDR1 LGHDT and CDR2 YNNKEL (reference sequence). CDR3 bases: TGTGCCAGCAGCCTGGGCGGGAGCAATGAGCAGTTCTTC. This codes for CASSLGGSNEQFF.

The chain joins TRBV11-3 to TRBJ2-3; the D is unclear. Per germline, CDR1 SGHNT and CDR2 YENEEA. The CDR3 extends over 13 amino acids. Trimming took 4 bases from V and 1 from J, leaving 6 bases between them. CDR3 amino acids: CASSYWRTDTQYF. The CDR3, as DNA: TGTGCCAGCAGCTATTGGCGCACAGATACGCAGTATTTT.

This chain joins TRBV30 and TRBJ2-7; D is unclear. Germline V CDR1 and CDR2: GTSNPN, SVGIG (reference sequence). The V end lost 2 bases, the J end lost 7 bases, and 15 bases lay between the germline ends. The CDR3 length is 13 residues. DNA for the CDR3: TGTGCCTGGAGTTTCGAGTCAGGAACTGAGCAGTACTTC. Encoded protein: CAWSFESGTEQYF.

The chain has TRBV3-1 (or the pseudogene TRBV3-2) and TRBJ2-1; 8 bases fit TRBD2. CDR3 length: 15 residues. Germline V gives CDR1 LGHDT, CDR2 YNNKEL (reference sequence). The V and J ends lost 4 bases and 0 bases, in that order; junction bases with no gene match: 2. As DNA, the CDR3 is TGTGCCAGCAGCCTACTAGCGGACTCCTACAATGAGCAGTTCTTC. It specifies CASSLLADSYNEQFF.

The DNA for the CDR3 is TGTGCCATCAGTGAGTCGGCGGCGGGAAACACCATATATTTT. Translated, it gives CAISESAAGNTIYF. The gene calls are TRBV10-3 and TRBJ1-3; D unclear. The CDR3 consists of 14 residues. V shed 0 bases and J shed 4 bases, with 7 bases lying between them. Per germline, CDR1 ENHRY and CDR2 SYGVKD.